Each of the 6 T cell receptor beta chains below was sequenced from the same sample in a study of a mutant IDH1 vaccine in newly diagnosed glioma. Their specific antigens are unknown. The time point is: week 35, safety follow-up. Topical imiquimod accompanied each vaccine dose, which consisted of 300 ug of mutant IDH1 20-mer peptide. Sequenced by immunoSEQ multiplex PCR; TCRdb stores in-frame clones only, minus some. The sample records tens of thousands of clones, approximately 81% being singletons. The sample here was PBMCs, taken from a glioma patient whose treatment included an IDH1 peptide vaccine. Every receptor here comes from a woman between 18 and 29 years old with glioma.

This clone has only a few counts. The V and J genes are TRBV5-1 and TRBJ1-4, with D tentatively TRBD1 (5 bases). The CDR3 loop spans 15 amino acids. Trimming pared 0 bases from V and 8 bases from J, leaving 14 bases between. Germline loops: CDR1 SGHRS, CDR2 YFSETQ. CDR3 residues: CASSLAVGAGEKLFF. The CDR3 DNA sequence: TGCGCCAGCAGCTTGGCCGTAGGGGCGGGCGAAAAACTGTTTTTT.

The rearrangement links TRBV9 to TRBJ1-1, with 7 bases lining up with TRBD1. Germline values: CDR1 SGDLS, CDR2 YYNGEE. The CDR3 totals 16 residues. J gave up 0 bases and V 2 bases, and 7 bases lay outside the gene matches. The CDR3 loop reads CASSVSTGPLNTEAFF. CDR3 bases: TGTGCCAGCAGCGTCTCGACAGGGCCCCTGAACACTGAAGCTTTCTTT.

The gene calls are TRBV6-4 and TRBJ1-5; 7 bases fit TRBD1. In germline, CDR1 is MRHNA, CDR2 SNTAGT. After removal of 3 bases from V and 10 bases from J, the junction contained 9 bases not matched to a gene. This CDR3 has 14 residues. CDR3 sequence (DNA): TGTGCCAGCAGTGAACGGCAGGGGGTTCAACCCCAGCATTTT. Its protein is CASSERQGVQPQHF.

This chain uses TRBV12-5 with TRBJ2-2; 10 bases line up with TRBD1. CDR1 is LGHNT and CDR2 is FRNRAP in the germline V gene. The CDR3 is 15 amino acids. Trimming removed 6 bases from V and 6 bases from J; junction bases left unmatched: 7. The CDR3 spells CASGLRQGAAGELFF. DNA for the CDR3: TGTGCTAGTGGGCTGAGACAGGGGGCCGCCGGGGAGCTGTTTTTT.

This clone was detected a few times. The CDR3 DNA follows: TGCGCCAGCAGCCAAGGAACAGGGTCTGGAAACACCATATATTTT. It codes for CASSQGTGSGNTIYF. The chain is built from TRBV4-1 and TRBJ1-3, with a possible D match to TRBD1 (6 bases). The CDR3 covers 15 residues. V dropped 1 base and J dropped 1 base, with 8 bases sitting between them. The germline gives CDR1 MGHRA, CDR2 YSYEKL.

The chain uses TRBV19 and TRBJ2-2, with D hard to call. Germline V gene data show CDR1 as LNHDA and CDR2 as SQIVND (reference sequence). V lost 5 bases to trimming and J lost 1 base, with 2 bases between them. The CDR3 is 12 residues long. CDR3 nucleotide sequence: TGTGCCAGTAGTCAGAACACCGGGGAGCTGTTTTTT. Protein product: CASSQNTGELFF.